Shown below are 13 T cell receptor beta chains from a single sample sequenced in a study of blood T cell repertoires in COVID-19. Profiled with immunoSEQ multiplex PCR; TCRdb holds only in-frame clones, not every one. Here the sample spans 250,000 or so clones, about 80% being singletons. The sample consisted of PBMCs or T cells enriched from blood (not recorded which). These receptors all come from a woman aged 40 to 55 who had been exposed to COVID-19.

This clone was found many times. The gene calls are TRBV7-2 and TRBJ2-4; the match to TRBD2 covers 8 bases. Looked up from germline, CDR1 is SGHTA and CDR2 is FQGNSA. Losses at the gene ends were 4 bases for V and 8 bases for J; bases not matched to a gene: 4. The CDR3 is 13 residues long. CDR3 DNA sequence: TGTGCCAGCAGCTCGGGACTAGAAGACATTCAGTACTTC. Protein sequence: CASSSGLEDIQYF.

The rearrangement links TRBV7-9 to TRBJ1-6, with 7 bases aligning to TRBD1. The CDR3 loop spans 16 amino acids. The trim removed 5 bases at V and 0 bases at J, leaving 4 bases unmatched. Germline V lookup: CDR1 SEHNR, CDR2 FQNEAQ (reference sequence). CDR3: CASSPDRASYNSPLHF. The DNA of the CDR3 is TGTGCCAGCAGCCCTGACAGGGCCTCCTATAATTCACCCCTCCACTTT.

The J gene is TRBJ1-3, the V gene TRBV7-9, with D unclear. The CDR3 has 15 residues. Germline lookup yields CDR1 SEHNR and CDR2 FQNEAQ (reference sequence). The germline V and J ends were trimmed by 6 bases and 7 bases, with 19 bases remaining between them. Here the CDR3 reads CASSFLRDGDNTIYF. In DNA form, the CDR3 reads TGTGCCAGCAGTTTCCTTCGGGATGGAGACAACACCATATATTTT.

This clone came up once. The chain employs TRBV7-9 and TRBJ1-2, with D hard to call. The germline V and J ends were trimmed by 4 bases and 0 bases, with 9 bases remaining between them. The CDR3 runs to 14 residues. Germline loops: CDR1 SEHNR, CDR2 FQNEAQ (reference sequence). The chain's CDR3 is CASSSRQTNYGYTF. The CDR3, as DNA: TGTGCCAGCAGCTCTCGTCAGACTAACTATGGCTACACCTTC.

V and J are TRBV19 and TRBJ2-7; tentatively, D is TRBD2 (5 bases). There are 12 residues in the CDR3. V shed 10 bases and J shed 2 bases, with 12 bases lying between them. CDR1 and CDR2 from the germline V gene are LNHDA and SQIVND (reference sequence). The CDR3: CATSPGTYEQYF. CDR3 DNA sequence: TGTGCCACCTCACCGGGGACCTACGAGCAGTACTTC.

As for this clone: One junction end disagrees with the germline gene, perhaps due to a read error. At the DNA level, this CDR3 is encoded by other sequences in the same sample as well. The chain joins TRBV7-8 to TRBJ2-7; possible D gene TRBD2, 5 bases. CDR1 and CDR2 from the germline V gene are SGHVS and FQNEAQ. The CDR3 runs to 13 residues. CDR3 coding DNA: TGTGCCAGCAGCCTAGCCGGGGCCTACGAGCAGTACTTC. It translates to CASSLAGAYEQYF.

The chain combines TRBV19 with TRBJ2-2; no reliable D call. From germline, CDR1 is LNHDA and CDR2 SQIVND (reference sequence). With 8 bases removed from V and 0 bases from J, the gap between germline ends came to 7 bases. This CDR3 comprises 13 residues. CDR3: CASAAANTGELFF. The CDR3 DNA sequence: TGTGCCAGTGCCGCAGCGAACACCGGGGAGCTGTTTTTT.

The chain links TRBV3-1 (or the pseudogene TRBV3-2) to TRBJ2-7; 7 bases fit TRBD1. Trimming took 3 bases from V and 6 from J; bases not matched to a gene: 11. The CDR3 contains 15 residues. CDR1 and CDR2 (germline): LGHDT, YNNKEL (reference sequence). The CDR3 is CASSHKTGYEGEQYF. The CDR3 nucleotides are TGTGCCAGCAGCCATAAGACAGGGTATGAAGGCGAGCAGTACTTC.

The gene calls are TRBV6-5 and TRBJ1-1, with D hard to call. This CDR3 spans 13 amino acids. With 2 bases removed from V and 0 bases from J, the gap between germline ends came to 4 bases. The V gene's germline CDR1 is MNHEY and CDR2 SVGAGI. Here the CDR3 DNA reads TGTGCCAGCAGTTACCTCCTGAACACTGAAGCTTTCTTT. Its protein product is CASSYLLNTEAFF.

The genes are TRBV6-6 and TRBJ1-2; D uncertain. V lost 0 bases and J lost 0, with 11 bases in between. The germline V gene has CDR1 MNHNY and CDR2 SVGAGI (reference sequence). CDR3 size: 16 residues. CDR3 protein: CASSYSETGANYGYTF. The CDR3 coding sequence is TGTGCCAGCAGTTACTCAGAGACGGGAGCTAACTATGGCTACACCTTC.

The chain links TRBV28 to TRBJ1-3; the D gene is possibly TRBD1 (5 bases). V was cut by 6 bases and J by 5 bases, with 20 bases left in between. CDR1 and CDR2 (germline): MDHEN, SYDVKM. This CDR3 has 16 residues. CDR3 region: CASSTGLIGARNTIYF. CDR3 DNA: TGTGCCAGCAGCACAGGTTTAATTGGGGCCAGAAACACCATATATTTT.

The gene calls are TRBV7-2 and TRBJ2-5; TRBD2 matches 12 bases. CDR1 is SGHTA, CDR2 FQGNSA, per germline. This CDR3 region has 16 residues. V was pared by 0 bases and J by 2 bases, with 1 base of the junction left unmatched. The CDR3 is CASSLALAGGQETQYF. The DNA for the CDR3 is TGTGCCAGCAGCTTAGCGCTAGCGGGGGGGCAAGAGACCCAGTACTTC. The full variable domain, completed using reference TRBV7-2 and TRBJ2-5, is GAGVSQSPSNKVTEKGKDVELRCDPISGHTALYWYRQSLGQGLEFLIYFQGNSAPDKSGLPSDRFSAERTGGSVSTLTIQRTQQEDSAVYLCASSLALAGGQETQYFGPGTRLLVL.

In its sample, this clone was seen a few times. The chain joins TRBV27 to TRBJ1-1; 7 positions match TRBD1. The germline gives CDR1 MNHEY, CDR2 SMNVEV (reference sequence). The CDR3 is 14 amino acids. Trimming removed 5 bases from V and 6 bases from J; junction bases left unmatched: 9. CDR3 protein: CASSPTGNLAEAFF. The CDR3, as DNA: TGTGCCAGCAGTCCGACAGGGAATCTCGCTGAAGCTTTCTTT.